The source of this T cell receptor (beta chain) is a study of control samples from healthy donors and cancer patients. The assay was immunoSEQ multiplex PCR, and TCRdb's table has in-frame clones only and misses some. This table holds around 97,000 clones, more than 85% found once. The germline V gene has CDR1 LGHDT and CDR2 YNNKEL (reference sequence). V was shortened by 0 bases and J by 8 bases, with 13 bases between the two germline ends. The CDR3 covers 14 residues. The sequencing sample was made of PBMCs. This rearrangement joins TRBV3-1 (or the pseudogene TRBV3-2) to TRBJ1-1, with a weak D call TRBD1 (6 bases). This clonotype was sampled from a man aged 55 to 69 with lung cancer. CDR3 DNA sequence: TGTGCCAGCAGCCAAGATGGTACAGGGCACGAAGCTTTCTTT. This codes for CASSQDGTGHEAFF.